These T cell receptor beta chains were read from a single sample in a study of glioma-infiltrating T cells. Each CDR3 protein is one row after TCRdb ran MiXCR on the multiplex PCR reads. The data hold approximately 140,000 distinct CDR3 sequences, with approximately 26% observed a single time. The specimen was glioma tissue, nonneoplastic brain tissue, or PBMCs (not recorded which). Source of these receptors: a human donor with low-grade glioma or glioblastoma, undergoing nonglioma brain surgery, or in good health (not recorded which). The CDR3 runs from the conserved cysteine through the conserved F or W. A D gene is named only where the DNA matches it firmly. Only some rows state a clone size, as once, few, many or a class for expanded clones.

TRBV6-1,10,TRBJ2-5,many,NA,CASKAETQYF,TGTGCCAGCAAGGCAGAGACCCAGTACTTC
TRBV24-1,14,TRBJ1-5,few,NA,CATSEAGPNQPQHF,TGTGCCACCAGTGAGGCAGGGCCCAATCAGCCCCAGCATTTT
TRBV28,14,TRBJ1-5,NA,NA,CASSFGPSFQPQHF,TGTGCCAGCAGTTTCGGTCCTTCTTTTCAGCCCCAGCATTTT
TRBV20-1,12,TRBJ2-2,many,NA,CSARTVPGELFF,TGCAGTGCTCGGACAGTGCCCGGGGAGCTGTTTTTT
TRBV24-1,17,TRBJ2-3,NA,TRBD2,CATSDRGTSGGIDTQYF,TGTGCCACCAGTGACCGAGGGACTAGCGGAGGGATAGATACGCAGTATTTT
TRBV10-3,15,TRBJ1-2,few,NA,CAISDPQGRYYGYTF,TGTGCCATCAGTGACCCCCAGGGACGTTACTATGGCTACACCTTC
TRBV2,17,TRBJ2-4,few,TRBD2,CASSGGLAGGPKNIQYF,TGTGCCAGCAGTGGAGGCCTAGCGGGGGGGCCCAAAAACATTCAGTACTTC
TRBV6-2/TRBV6-3,14,TRBJ2-5,many,NA,CASSYTIRQETQYF,TGTGCCAGCAGTTACACGATCCGGCAGGAGACCCAGTACTTC
TRBV12-3/TRBV12-4,13,TRBJ2-1,few,NA,CASSLAPGNEQFF,TGTGCCAGCAGTTTGGCACCGGGCAATGAGCAGTTCTTC
TRBV7-8,13,TRBJ2-3,many,NA,CASSLVGTDTQYF,TGTGCCAGCAGCTTAGTCGGCACAGATACGCAGTATTTT
TRBV6-1,17,TRBJ2-2,NA,TRBD1,CASSESSAGGKREELFF,TGTGCCAGCAGTGAATCCTCGGCAGGGGGAAAGAGGGAGGAGCTGTTTTTT
TRBV29-1,13,TRBJ1-5,NA,TRBD1,CSVTGDSNQPQHF,TGCAGCGTGACAGGGGATAGCAATCAGCCCCAGCATTTT
TRBV3-1,15,TRBJ1-1,NA,NA,CASSQAWQMNTEAFF,TGTGCCAGCAGCCAAGCTTGGCAGATGAACACTGAAGCTTTCTTT
TRBV4-1,15,TRBJ1-2,few,NA,CASSQDDSSTYGYTF,TGCGCCAGCAGCCAGGATGACAGTTCCACCTATGGCTACACCTTC
TRBV28,13,TRBJ2-3,few,NA,CASSFDRSDTQYF,TGTGCCAGCAGTTTCGACAGGTCGGATACGCAGTATTTT
TRBV6-1,13,TRBJ2-3,many,NA,CASSWGSADTQYF,TGTGCCAGCAGTTGGGGGTCCGCAGATACGCAGTATTTT
TRBV18,13,TRBJ1-2,many,NA,CASSPGGSYGYTF,TGTGCCAGCTCACCAGGGGGCAGTTATGGCTACACCTTC
TRBV5-1,15,TRBJ1-5,NA,NA,CSSSWGGGLNQPQHF,TGCTCCAGCAGCTGGGGGGGAGGGTTGAATCAGCCCCAGCATTTT
TRBV24-1,15,TRBJ2-3,NA,NA,CATSDLAGGEDTQYF,TGTGCCACCAGTGATTTGGCCGGGGGCGAGGATACGCAGTATTTT
TRBV6-1,11,TRBJ2-1,many,NA,CASNTRFEQFF,TGTGCCAGCAATACTAGGTTTGAGCAGTTCTTC
TRBV18,13,TRBJ1-2,few,NA,CASSPPGRGGYTF,TGTGCCAGCTCACCACCGGGACGTGGTGGCTACACCTTC
TRBV2,13,TRBJ1-5,few,NA,CASSEGEYQPQHF,TGTGCCAGCAGTGAAGGGGAATATCAGCCCCAGCATTTT
TRBV4-2,15,TRBJ1-1,few,NA,CASSQEPQRNTEAFF,TGTGCCAGCAGCCAAGAACCTCAACGGAACACTGAAGCTTTCTTT
TRBV6-1,15,TRBJ2-5,many,TRBD2,CASNFGGGLKETQYF,TGTGCCAGCAACTTCGGGGGGGGGCTGAAAGAGACCCAGTACTTC
TRBV7-9,14,TRBJ1-2,many,TRBD1,CASSLEQGAYGYTF,TGTGCCAGCAGCTTAGAACAGGGGGCGTATGGCTACACCTTC
TRBV24-1,14,TRBJ1-5,many,NA,CATSDTTGPQPQHF,TGTGCCACCAGTGATACTACGGGACCGCAGCCCCAGCATTTT
TRBV20-1,14,TRBJ2-1,few,NA,CSARARSAYNEQFF,TGCAGTGCTAGAGCCCGGAGTGCCTACAATGAGCAGTTCTTC
TRBV15,15,TRBJ1-6,many,NA,CATSRVLQPNSPLHF,TGTGCCACCAGCAGAGTGCTCCAGCCTAATTCACCCCTCCACTTT
TRBV19,14,TRBJ1-4,NA,NA,CASTTGVFVEKLFF,TGTGCCAGTACCACTGGGGTTTTCGTGGAAAAACTGTTTTTT
TRBV20-1,15,TRBJ2-1,few,TRBD2,CSAGLAGGRYNEQFF,TGCAGTGCGGGACTAGCGGGGGGCCGCTACAATGAGCAGTTCTTC
TRBV28,15,TRBJ1-5,NA,NA,CASSPTAGGNQPQHF,TGTGCCAGCAGTCCCACCGCAGGGGGCAATCAGCCCCAGCATTTT
TRBV7-2,15,TRBJ2-1,NA,TRBD2,CASSLASGVGNEQFF,TGTGCCAGCAGCTTGGCTAGCGGGGTGGGGAATGAGCAGTTCTTC
TRBV6-6,15,TRBJ2-3,many,NA,CASSYSTVNLSPQYF,TGTGCCAGCAGTTACTCGACGGTTAATCTGAGCCCGCAGTATTTT
TRBV7-2,16,TRBJ2-1,NA,NA,CASSLVPGLLCNEQFF,TGTGCCAGCAGCTTGGTACCGGGACTTCTCTGCAATGAGCAGTTCTTC
TRBV19,14,TRBJ1-5,NA,NA,CASRGDYSNQPQHF,TGTGCCAGTAGGGGAGACTATAGCAATCAGCCCCAGCATTTT
TRBV20-1,12,TRBJ1-5,many,NA,CSAFRGNQPQHF,TGCAGTGCATTCCGTGGCAATCAGCCCCAGCATTTT
TRBV10-2,10,TRBJ2-5,few,NA,CASMGKTQYF,TGCGCCAGCATGGGGAAGACCCAGTACTTC
TRBV7-2,14,TRBJ2-1,many,NA,CASSFSGPSDEQFF,TGTGCCAGCAGCTTCTCGGGGCCTTCGGATGAGCAGTTCTTC
TRBV7-2,13,TRBJ1-4,many,NA,CASSSPPDKKLFF,TGTGCCAGCAGCTCCCCCCCGGACAAAAAACTGTTTTTT
TRBV19,14,TRBJ2-5,NA,NA,CASSIMSSHETQYF,TGTGCCAGTAGTATCATGTCTTCTCACGAGACCCAGTACTTC
TRBV20-1,11,TRBJ2-1,NA,NA,CSARVRTEQFF,TGCAGTGCTAGGGTGCGGACTGAGCAGTTCTTC
TRBV6-2/TRBV6-3,12,TRBJ2-1,many,NA,CASSYPFSEQFF,TGTGCCAGCAGTTACCCCTTCTCCGAGCAGTTCTTC
TRBV2,14,TRBJ2-1,NA,NA,CASSVLQAYNEQFF,TGTGCCAGCAGTGTCCTTCAGGCTTACAATGAGCAGTTCTTC
TRBV7-9,14,TRBJ1-4,few,NA,CASSMAATNEKLFF,TGTGCCAGCAGTATGGCAGCAACTAATGAAAAACTGTTTTTT
TRBV5-4,16,TRBJ2-5,few,TRBD2,CASSQGLAGVQETQYF,TGTGCCAGCAGCCAAGGCCTAGCGGGGGTCCAAGAGACCCAGTACTTC
TRBV11-1,11,TRBJ1-1,few,NA,CASSARKEAFF,TGTGCCAGCAGTGCGCGGAAAGAAGCTTTCTTT
TRBV7-3,16,TRBJ2-1,once,NA,CASSLRREQGRNEQFF,TGTGCCAGCAGCTTAAGGAGGGAACAGGGTAGGAATGAGCAGTTCTTC
TRBV18,14,TRBJ1-6,NA,NA,CASSVSGGNSPLHF,TGTGCCAGCTCAGTGTCCGGGGGAAATTCACCCCTCCACTTT
TRBV3-1,15,TRBJ2-2,NA,NA,CASSQRGANTGELFF,TGTGCCAGCAGCCAACGGGGGGCCAACACCGGGGAGCTGTTTTTT
TRBV27,17,TRBJ2-6,few,NA,CASSLFQGISGANVLTF,TGTGCCAGCAGCTTATTCCAGGGAATCTCTGGGGCCAACGTCCTGACTTTC
TRBV7-6,15,TRBJ2-1,NA,NA,CASSLGFAGAHEQFF,TGTGCCAGCAGCTTAGGCTTTGCTGGGGCCCATGAGCAGTTCTTC
TRBV6-6,18,TRBJ2-5,many,NA,CASSYVHPAALGKETQYF,TGTGCCAGCAGTTACGTGCATCCGGCAGCCCTTGGAAAAGAGACCCAGTACTTC
TRBV7-9,14,TRBJ2-4,NA,NA,CASSLLQGKNIQYF,TGTGCCAGCAGCTTATTGCAGGGGAAAAACATTCAGTACTTC